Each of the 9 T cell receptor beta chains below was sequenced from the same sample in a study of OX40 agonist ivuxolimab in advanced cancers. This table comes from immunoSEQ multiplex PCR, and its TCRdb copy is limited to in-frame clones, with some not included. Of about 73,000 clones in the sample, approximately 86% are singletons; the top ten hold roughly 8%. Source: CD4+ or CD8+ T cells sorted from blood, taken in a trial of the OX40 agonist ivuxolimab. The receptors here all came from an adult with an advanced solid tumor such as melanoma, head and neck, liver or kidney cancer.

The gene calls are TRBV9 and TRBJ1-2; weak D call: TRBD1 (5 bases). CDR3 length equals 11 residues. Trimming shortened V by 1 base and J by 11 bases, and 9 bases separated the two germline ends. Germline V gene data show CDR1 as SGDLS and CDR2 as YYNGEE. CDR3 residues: CASSVQGLYTF. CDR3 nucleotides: TGTGCCAGCAGCGTACAGGGACTTTACACCTTC.

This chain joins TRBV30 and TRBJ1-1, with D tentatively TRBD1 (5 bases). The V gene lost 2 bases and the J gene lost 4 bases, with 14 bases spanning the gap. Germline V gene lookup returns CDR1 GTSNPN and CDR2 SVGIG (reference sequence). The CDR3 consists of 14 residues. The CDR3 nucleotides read TGTGCCTGGAGTCCACAGCGCGGGGGCACTGAAGCTTTCTTT. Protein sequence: CAWSPQRGGTEAFF.

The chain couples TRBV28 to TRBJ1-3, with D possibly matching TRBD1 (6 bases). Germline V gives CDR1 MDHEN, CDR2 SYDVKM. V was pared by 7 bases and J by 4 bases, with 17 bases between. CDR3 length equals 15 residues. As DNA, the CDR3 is TGTGCCAGCACCCATGGAGGGGGTGCCGGAAACACCATATATTTT. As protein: CASTHGGGAGNTIYF.

CDR3 sequence: CASSVDSGGTEAFF. The CDR3 DNA sequence: TGTGCCAGCAGCGTAGACTCGGGAGGGACTGAAGCTTTCTTT. V usage is TRBV9 and J usage is TRBJ1-1; no clear D gene. The germline CDR1 and CDR2 sequences are SGDLS and YYNGEE. The length of the CDR3 is 14 residues. Trimming pared 0 bases from V and 5 bases from J, leaving 11 bases between.

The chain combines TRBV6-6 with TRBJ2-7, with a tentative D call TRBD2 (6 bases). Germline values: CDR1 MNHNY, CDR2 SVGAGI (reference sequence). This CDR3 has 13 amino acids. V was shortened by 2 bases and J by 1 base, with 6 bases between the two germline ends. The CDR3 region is CASSYGGSYEQYF. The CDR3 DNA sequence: TGTGCCAGCAGTTACGGAGGGTCCTACGAGCAGTACTTC.

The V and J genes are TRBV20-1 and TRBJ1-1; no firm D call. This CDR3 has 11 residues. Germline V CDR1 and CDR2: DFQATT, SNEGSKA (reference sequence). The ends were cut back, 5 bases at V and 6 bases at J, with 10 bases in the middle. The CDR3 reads CSAGPIAEAFF. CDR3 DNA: TGCAGTGCTGGGCCCATCGCTGAAGCTTTCTTT.

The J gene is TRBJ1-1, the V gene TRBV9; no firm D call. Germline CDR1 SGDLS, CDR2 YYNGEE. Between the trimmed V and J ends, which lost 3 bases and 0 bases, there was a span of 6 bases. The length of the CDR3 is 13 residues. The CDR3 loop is CASSEVLNTEAFF. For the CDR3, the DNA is TGTGCCAGCAGCGAAGTCTTGAACACTGAAGCTTTCTTT. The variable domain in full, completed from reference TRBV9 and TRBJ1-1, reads DSGVTQTPKHLITATGQRVTLRCSPRSGDLSVYWYQQSLDQGLQFLIQYYNGEERAKGNILERFSAQQFPDLHSELNLSSLELGDSALYFCASSEVLNTEAFFGQGTRLTVV.

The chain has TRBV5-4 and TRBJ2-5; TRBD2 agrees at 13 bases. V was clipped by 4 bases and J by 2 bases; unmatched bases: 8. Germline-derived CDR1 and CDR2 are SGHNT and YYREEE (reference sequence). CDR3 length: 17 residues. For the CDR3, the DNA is TGTGCCAGCAGCCGCCCGACTAGCGGGGGGATGCAAGAGACCCAGTACTTC. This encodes CASSRPTSGGMQETQYF.

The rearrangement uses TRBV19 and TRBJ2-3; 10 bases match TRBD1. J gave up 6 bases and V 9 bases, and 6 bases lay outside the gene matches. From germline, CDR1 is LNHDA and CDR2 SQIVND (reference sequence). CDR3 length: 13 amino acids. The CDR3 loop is CASRDRGLDTQYF. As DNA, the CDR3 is TGTGCCAGCCGGGACAGGGGACTCGATACGCAGTATTTT.